This is a list of T cell receptor beta chains from one sample in a study of T cell repertoires in cytomegalovirus infection. MiXCR, run by TCRdb on the reads, gives a single entry per CDR3 protein. The sample records about 490,000 distinct CDR3 sequences, 26% being singletons. The sequencing sample was made of PBMCs. These receptors came from a human donor in good health (CMV status not recorded). Some clones in this sample may be carry-over from other donors' samples. CDR3s include the opening cysteine and the closing phenylalanine or tryptophan. Each record gives: V gene, J gene, CDR3 protein.

>TRBV7-9|TRBJ2-2
CASSLVRDTGELFF
>TRBV2|TRBJ2-7
CASTLRGSYEQYF
>TRBV10-3|TRBJ1-5
CAISAGEGNQPQHF
>TRBV12-3/TRBV12-4|TRBJ1-1
CASSLALMTAEAFF
>TRBV2|TRBJ2-1
CASGRDPGTSRSHEQFF
>TRBV2|TRBJ2-5
CASSELTEQETQYF
>TRBV12-5|TRBJ1-1
CASGLGGSLEAFF
>TRBV12-3/TRBV12-4|TRBJ1-3
CASSFEPRGPGNTIYF
>TRBV2|TRBJ1-5
CASSDRSRPNQPQHF
>TRBV7-2|TRBJ2-1
CAAAQGLNNEQFF
>TRBV7-9|TRBJ1-1
CASSSGQGKNTEAFF
>TRBV9|TRBJ1-2
CASSVKGGDTTYTF
>TRBV4-3|TRBJ1-3
CASSPDRGIGNTIYF
>TRBV6-1|TRBJ1-3
CASSDRAVSGNTIYF
>TRBV7-9|TRBJ1-2
CASSLAAGEAYGYTF
>TRBV5-4|TRBJ2-5
CASSLAGDGQYF
>TRBV2|TRBJ2-1
CASSEGFYNEQFF
>TRBV6-1|TRBJ2-7
CASSGGTYEQYF
>TRBV20-1|TRBJ1-1
CSASEGQGFAEAFF
>TRBV7-2|TRBJ1-6
CASSLRVSGRSNLNSPLHF
>TRBV11-3|TRBJ1-1
CASSLGGVVTEAFF
>TRBV30|TRBJ2-1
CAWTFTSGRSNEQFF
>TRBV6-1|TRBJ2-1
CASSEWREYYNEQFF
>TRBV7-6|TRBJ2-1
CASSSLSGSRGAEQFF
>TRBV27|TRBJ2-3
CASRGETYTDTQYF
>TRBV7-8|TRBJ2-3
CASSSTWGLAGNTDTQYF
>TRBV27|TRBJ1-3
CASSFTGASGNTIYF
>TRBV29-1|TRBJ2-5
CSVDLGGTQYF
>TRBV20-1|TRBJ2-7
CRGDRSSYEQYF
>TRBV6-2/TRBV6-3|TRBJ2-1
CASSTLAGSSHNEQFF
>TRBV11-3|TRBJ1-3
CASSLTVSGNTIYF
>TRBV7-2|TRBJ2-5
CASSRASGSGETQYF
>TRBV19|TRBJ1-1
CASSTGMQGTEAFF
>TRBV7-2|TRBJ1-3
CASSLFGAHSGNTIYF
>TRBV19|TRBJ1-1
CASRDRGDTEAFF
>TRBV7-6|TRBJ2-1
CASSLALSSGIYDNEQFF
>TRBV30|TRBJ2-7
CAWSVGLASYEQYF
>TRBV27|TRBJ2-4
CASSLEGGITKNIQYF
>TRBV20-1|TRBJ2-7
CSARDPFQRLAGVVSYEQYF
>TRBV7-2|TRBJ2-5
CASSTGTGVSKTQYF
>TRBV20-1|TRBJ2-3
CSARAPMDTQYF
>TRBV28|TRBJ2-2
CASSTSGGELFF